This T cell receptor beta chain was found in a study of T cell responses to AZD1222 COVID-19 vaccine. Germline V gene data show CDR1 as LNHNV and CDR2 as YYDKDF (reference sequence). This CDR3 contains 16 residues. V lost 4 bases to trimming and J lost 7 bases, with 20 bases between them. General study findings and limits: As reported, nearly half of all spike-specific TCRs target variant regions that are unmutated.

This clone was observed many times. Its target is unknown. Using immunoSEQ multiplex PCR, the repertoire was profiled, and TCRdb retains in-frame clones only, with some absent. Of more than 85,000 clones listed, 84% are singletons. The rearrangement joins TRBV15 to TRBJ1-5, with D maybe TRBD1 (6 bases). The receptor comes from an adult in good health. Source: peripheral blood, taken on day 0 of AZD1222 vaccination. This CDR3 reads CATSTDALGAGQPQHF. The CDR3, as DNA: TGTGCCACCAGCACAGATGCGTTGGGGGCAGGACAGCCCCAGCATTTT.